This TCR beta chain was identified in a study of blood T cell repertoires in COVID-19. On the study more broadly: The cDNA or gDNA used as material had been derived from T cells, B-cell-depleted T cells, or PBMCs.

Deletions cut 4 bases from V and 1 base from J, with 8 bases between. CDR1 and CDR2 (germline): SGDLS, YYNGEE. The CDR3 contains 13 residues. Assay used: immunoSEQ multiplex PCR; TCRdb lists only in-frame clones, some missing. The sample comprises over 350,000 clones, approximately 88% of which are singletons, and 0.9% to 1% rests with the top ten. Sample: PBMCs or T cells enriched from blood (not recorded which). The clonotype was recovered from a woman aged 25 to 39 with acute COVID-19. This chain connects TRBV9 to TRBJ1-1; no reliable D call. The CDR3 here is CASSWQENTEAFF. DNA of the CDR3: TGTGCCAGCAGCTGGCAGGAGAACACTGAAGCTTTCTTT.